A single T cell receptor (beta chain) is shown here with its context. The CDR3 contains 16 residues. Trimming removed 3 bases from V and 3 bases from J, with 17 bases in between. Germline values: CDR1 MNHNS, CDR2 SASEGT. These data come from a study of glioma-infiltrating T cells after dendritic cell vaccination. The PCR used 60 V beta and 13 J beta primers. Data came from immunoSEQ multiplex PCR; TCRdb stores just in-frame clones and leaves some out. The sample includes about 73,000 clones, approximately 80% of them seen just once. PBMC sampling occurred before vaccination, two weeks after the third dose, and at progression.

V and J are TRBV6-1 and TRBJ1-2; no clear D gene. This specimen was blood, taken before dendritic cell vaccination. The TCR originated in a human donor with glioblastoma. Here the CDR3 reads CASSDLFSLTDYGYTF. Here the CDR3 DNA reads TGTGCCAGCAGTGACCTCTTTTCTCTTACGGACTATGGCTACACCTTC.